This T cell receptor beta chain was documented in a study of blood T cell repertoires in COVID-19. As for the study in general: The United States, Italy and Spain were the sources of the acute and convalescent COVID-19 samples. PBMCs, B-cell-depleted T cells, or T cells were the source of the cDNA or gDNA that made up the material.

In the original analysis: Estimation of nucleated cell counts was performed using reference gene primer amplification. Libraries were prepared by immunoSEQ multiplex PCR; TCRdb keeps only in-frame clonotypes and omits some of them. V and J calls and clone size follow that table, whereas D and trimming were derived from the DNA. The sample lists roughly 380,000 clones, 85% occurring once. The sequenced sample was peripheral blood. This receptor was taken from a woman aged 18-29 years with acute or convalescent COVID-19.

CDR3 amino acids: CASSDVGQGVLHF. The CDR3 DNA reads TGTGCCAGCAGCGATGTGGGACAGGGTGTCCTCCACTTT. V gene TRBV5-4 combines with J gene TRBJ1-6, with 9 bases identical to TRBD1. The CDR3 runs 13 residues. CDR1 and CDR2 from the germline V gene are SGHNT and YYREEE (reference sequence). After removal of 4 bases from V and 15 bases from J, the junction contained 8 bases not matched to a gene.